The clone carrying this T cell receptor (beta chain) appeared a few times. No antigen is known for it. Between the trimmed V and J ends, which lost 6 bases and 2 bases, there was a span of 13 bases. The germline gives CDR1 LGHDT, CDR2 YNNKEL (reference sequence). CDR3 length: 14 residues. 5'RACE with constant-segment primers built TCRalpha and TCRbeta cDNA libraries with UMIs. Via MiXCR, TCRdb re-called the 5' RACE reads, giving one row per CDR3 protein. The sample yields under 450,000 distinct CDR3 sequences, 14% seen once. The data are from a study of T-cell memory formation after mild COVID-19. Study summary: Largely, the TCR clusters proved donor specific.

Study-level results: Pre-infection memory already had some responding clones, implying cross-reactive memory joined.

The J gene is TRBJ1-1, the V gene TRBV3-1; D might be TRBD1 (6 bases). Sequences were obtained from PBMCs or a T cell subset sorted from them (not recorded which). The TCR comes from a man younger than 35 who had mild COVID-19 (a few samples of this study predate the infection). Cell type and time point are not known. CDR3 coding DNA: TGTGCCAGCAGACTCGGACAGTTTAACACTGAAGCTTTCTTT. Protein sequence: CASRLGQFNTEAFF.